This TCR beta chain was recorded in a study of blood T cells in healthy people across ages. It was with a sample-barcoded 5' primer and a J-beta primer mix that a second PCR of roughly 7 to 12 cycles was run. Unique molecular identifiers of 12 random nucleotides labeled each cDNA. Researchers report that each sample yielded at least 2.5 million CDR3-containing paired-end reads. TCRdb re-called the 5' RACE reads with MiXCR, one entry per CDR3 protein. The profile shows around 520,000 distinct CDR3 sequences, about 29% of them singletons. In this sample, this clonotype turned up a few times. This CDR3 spans 16 amino acids. Losses at the gene ends were 3 bases for V and 9 bases for J; bases not matched to a gene: 12. Germline CDR1 reads MNHEY; CDR2 reads SMNVEV (reference sequence). The sample was also reused in another study, on T cells of mothers and their children. That source adds: Barcodes for each sample and 2-4 random nucleotides were added by the M1S primer used in the second PCR. It was observed that no persistent microchimeric T cell clones could be detected.

V gene TRBV27 combines with J gene TRBJ2-1; 9 nucleotides align to TRBD1. The receptor was derived from a boy younger than 10 in good health. Sequencing was done on a sample of blood. Here the CDR3 reads CASSFWDRVIGGEQFF. The CDR3 DNA follows: TGTGCCAGCAGTTTTTGGGACAGGGTTATTGGCGGTGAGCAGTTCTTC.